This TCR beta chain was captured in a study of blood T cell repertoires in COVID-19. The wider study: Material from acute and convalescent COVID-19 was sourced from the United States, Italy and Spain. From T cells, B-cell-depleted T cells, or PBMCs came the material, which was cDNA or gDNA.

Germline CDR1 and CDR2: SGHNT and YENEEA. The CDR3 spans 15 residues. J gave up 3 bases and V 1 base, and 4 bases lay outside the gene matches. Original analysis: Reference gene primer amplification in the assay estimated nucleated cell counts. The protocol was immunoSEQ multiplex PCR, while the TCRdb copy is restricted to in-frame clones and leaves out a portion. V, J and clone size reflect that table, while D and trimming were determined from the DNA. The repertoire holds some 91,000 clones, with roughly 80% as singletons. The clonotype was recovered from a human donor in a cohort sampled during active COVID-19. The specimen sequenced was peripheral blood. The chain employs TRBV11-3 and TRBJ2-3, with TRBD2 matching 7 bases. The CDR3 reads CASSLGSSGTDTQYF. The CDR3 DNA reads TGTGCCAGCAGCTTAGGCTCTAGCGGAACAGATACGCAGTATTTT.